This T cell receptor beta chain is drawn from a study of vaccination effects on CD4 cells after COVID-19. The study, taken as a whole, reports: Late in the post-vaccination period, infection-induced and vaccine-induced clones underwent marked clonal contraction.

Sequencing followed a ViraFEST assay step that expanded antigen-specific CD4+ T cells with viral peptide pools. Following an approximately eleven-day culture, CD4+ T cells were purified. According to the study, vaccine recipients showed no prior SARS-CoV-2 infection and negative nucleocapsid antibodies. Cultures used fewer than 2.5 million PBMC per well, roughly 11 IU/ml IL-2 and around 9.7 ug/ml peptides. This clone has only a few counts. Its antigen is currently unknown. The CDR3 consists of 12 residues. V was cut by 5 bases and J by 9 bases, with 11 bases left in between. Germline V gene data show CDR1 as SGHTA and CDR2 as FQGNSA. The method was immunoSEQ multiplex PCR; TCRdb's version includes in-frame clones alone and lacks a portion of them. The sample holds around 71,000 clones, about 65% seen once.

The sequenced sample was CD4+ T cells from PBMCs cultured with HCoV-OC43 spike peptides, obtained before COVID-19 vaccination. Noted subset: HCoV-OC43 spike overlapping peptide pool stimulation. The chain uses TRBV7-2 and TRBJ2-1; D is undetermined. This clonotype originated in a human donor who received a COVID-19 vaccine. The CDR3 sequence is CASSTLRSEQFF. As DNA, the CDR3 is TGTGCCAGCAGCACACTAAGATCTGAGCAGTTCTTC.